This TCR beta chain derives from a study of CD8 T cells in Susac syndrome (dated by TCRdb to between 2018 and 2021). Turning to the overall study: Among the sequenced Susac syndrome patients, more than 5 had clinically active disease and eight were in clinical remission. CD8+ T cell repertoire clonality was compared between about a dozen healthy donors, about 14 Susac syndrome patients and 15 multiple sclerosis patients. At blood withdrawal, Susac syndrome patients were either therapy-naive, taking corticosteroids (in some cases with IVIg as well), or taking IVIg alone. Whether CD8+ T cell activation and differentiation in Susac syndrome was antigen driven was tested using repertoire sequencing. The paper as a whole reports these results and caveats: The TCR sequencing and HLA analysis was acknowledged to have included a relatively small number of individuals. CD8+ repertoires in Susac syndrome showed clonal expansion, which was highest in CD8+ TEMRA cells and was greater in clinically active patients than in remitting patients. Looking at Susac-specific public clones, the researchers identified approximately 15 in the total CD8+ repertoire and five in the CD8+ TEMRA repertoire.

As for this clonotype: Its binding antigen is unknown. Base-call qualities are not available, and no considerably larger clone is one nucleotide away.

Peripheral blood CD8+ and CD4+ T cells from healthy donors, Susac syndrome patients and multiple sclerosis patients were profiled using high-throughput TCR beta sequencing. The Susac syndrome patients fulfilled recently defined diagnostic criteria for definite or probable disease. Bulk CD8+ and CD4+ T cells were purified by magnetic negative isolation, whereas CD8+ TEMRA cells were enriched by FACS. Blood was collected in EDTA tubes and processed within 24 hours, with PBMCs isolated through density gradient centrifugation. PBMCs intended for TCR sequencing were frozen in liquid nitrogen and were later thawed in a 37 degrees C water bath. The sorted or isolated CD4+, CD8+ and CD8+ TEMRA cells had a purity of 90% or higher. RNA was extracted with the RNeasy kit and about 0.5 to 1 ug was reverse transcribed using random hexamers. The immunoSEQ multiplex PCR assay, covering 54 Vbeta and 13 Jbeta segments, was used to amplify TCR beta CDR3 regions. PCR amplification bias was corrected using a synthetic template baseline for primer optimization and computational correction. The paper's processing steps were these. Only productive sequences were kept, with reads annotated to V, D and J genes according to IMGT and analyzed in immunoSEQ Analyzer. Clonality was computed as one minus Shannon entropy normalized by log2 of the number of productive unique sequences. For each patient and control, public and private clones were evaluated within the 100 most prevalent clones. Susac-specific clones were defined as absent from healthy and MS cohorts, 1052 published viral clones and other ImmuneACCESS disease sequences. TCRdb reran the public reads through fastp at Q25 and MiXCR, keeping productive beta chains. Rows with a matching CDR3 protein are joined into one entry that keeps the most common DNA and genes. These V and J calls rely on TCRdb rather than the paper's analysis. This sample lists around 170,000 distinct CDR3 sequences; around 95% were detected once. Clones ranked in the top ten supply around 0.16% of the sample.

The CDR3 holds 13 amino acids from the cysteine to the phenylalanine. The read is trimmed to its CDR3 DNA, 39 bases read in frame from base 1. Unmatched junction bases come to 1, with V trimmed by 4 bases and J by 6 bases. For CDR1 and CDR2, the germline V gene lists SGHRS and YFSETQ. Sample: CD8+ T cells from PBMCs. This TCR derives from a human donor with Susac syndrome. The chain joins TRBV5-1 to TRBJ1-6, with 7 junctional bases fitting TRBD1. DNA sequence: TGCGCCAGCAGCGCAGGGGGTAATTCACCCCTCCACTTT. This codes for CASSAGGNSPLHF.